These 6 T cell receptor beta chains share one sample of origin, sequenced in a study of shared clonotypes between healthy human individuals. Only in-frame clones appear in the TCRdb table, and some are missing; sequencing was by immunoSEQ multiplex PCR. The sample yields roughly 1,100,000 clones, approximately 70% seen once. The sequenced material came from memory CD4+ T cells sorted from blood. As to subset: CD45RA-negative fraction. The receptors were sampled from a man in his late teens or twenties in good health.

The chain joins TRBV28 to TRBJ2-7, with 9 bases lining up with TRBD2. V shed 1 base and J 3 bases; nucleotides not matched to a gene: 4. This CDR3 has 15 residues. In germline, CDR1 is MDHEN, CDR2 SYDVKM. The CDR3 bases are TGTGCCAGCAGTTTATCAGCTAGCGGGAACTACGAGCAGTACTTC. Amino acids: CASSLSASGNYEQYF.

This clone was found many times. V gene TRBV7-2 combines with J gene TRBJ1-6; D is possibly TRBD1 (5 bases). The CDR3 spans 17 residues. V was cut by 2 bases and J by 4 bases, with 15 bases left in between. Germline-derived CDR1 and CDR2 are SGHTA and FQGNSA. The CDR3 is CASSLSGSGGYNSPLHF. CDR3 nucleotide sequence: TGTGCCAGCAGCTTAAGTGGGTCGGGGGGGTATAATTCACCCCTCCACTTT.

The V and J genes are TRBV19 and TRBJ1-2, with 7 nucleotides matching TRBD1. Germline assignment: CDR1 LNHDA and CDR2 SQIVND (reference sequence). The CDR3 loop spans 15 amino acids. Trimming took 6 bases from V and 8 from J; bases not matched to a gene: 15. CDR3 residues: CASRISGTAEWGYTF. Written as DNA, the CDR3 is TGTGCCAGTAGAATTTCCGGGACAGCAGAATGGGGCTACACCTTC.

A few counts support this clone. The V call is TRBV6-5, the J call TRBJ1-5; D unclear. V was trimmed by 0 bases and J by 9 bases, leaving 12 bases between them. The CDR3 contains 14 residues. Germline CDR1 MNHEY, CDR2 SVGAGI. This chain's CDR3 is CASSYSTEVGPQHF. The CDR3 DNA follows: TGTGCCAGCAGTTACTCGACGGAGGTTGGGCCCCAGCATTTT.

This sequence joins TRBV5-4 and TRBJ1-2; 8 bases match TRBD1. The trim removed 5 bases at V and 8 bases at J, leaving 14 bases unmatched. The CDR3 is 15 residues long. Per the germline V gene, CDR1 is SGHNT and CDR2 is YYREEE (reference sequence). The CDR3 region has the DNA TGTGCCAGCAGAAATCAGGGGGCACCGAAGAAGGGCTACACCTTC. Translated: CASRNQGAPKKGYTF.

This clone was counted only a few times. This chain links TRBV11-2 with TRBJ2-3, with 16 bases that match TRBD2. This CDR3 is 17 amino acids long. Germline CDR1 and CDR2: SGHAT and FQNNGV. J lost 6 bases, V lost 5 bases, and 8 bases had no gene match. The CDR3 DNA reads TGTGCCAGCAGCCGAGGGACTAGCGGGGGGGCATACGATACGCAGTATTTT. Translation gives CASSRGTSGGAYDTQYF.